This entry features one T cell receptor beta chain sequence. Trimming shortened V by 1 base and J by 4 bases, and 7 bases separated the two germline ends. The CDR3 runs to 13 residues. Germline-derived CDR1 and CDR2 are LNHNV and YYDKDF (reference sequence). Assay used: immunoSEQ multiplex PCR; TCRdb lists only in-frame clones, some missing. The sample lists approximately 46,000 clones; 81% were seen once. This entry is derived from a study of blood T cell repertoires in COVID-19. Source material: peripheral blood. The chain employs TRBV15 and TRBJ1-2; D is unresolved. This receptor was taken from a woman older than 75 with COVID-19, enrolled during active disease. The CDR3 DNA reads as TGTGCCACCAGCAGAGGGGAGCTCTATGGCTACACCTTC. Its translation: CATSRGELYGYTF.